This T cell receptor (beta chain) was captured in a study of radiotherapy plus CTLA-4 blockade in lung cancer. Study summary: There were objective responses in 18% of patients, and 31% had disease control. Study-level points and caveats: Response, reportedly, was best predicted by interferon-beta along with early blood T cell clone dynamics. Once radiotherapy plus ipilimumab had been given, TCR clones derived from tumor expanded in blood.

In chemo-refractory metastatic non-small-cell lung cancer, patients got ipilimumab CTLA-4 blockade together with focal radiation. Generated by immunoSEQ multiplex PCR, the TCRdb table keeps only in-frame clones and is missing some. The sample includes about 73,000 clones, 87% of them seen just once. Turning to this clone: Its target is not known.

This specimen consisted of peripheral blood, obtained from a patient treated with radiotherapy plus ipilimumab. The clonotype originates from a human donor with non-small cell lung cancer that progressed on radiotherapy plus ipilimumab.

DNA of the CDR3: TGTGCCTGGAGGGGACCCGGAGCGGGAGGGCTGGGTGAGCAGTTCTTC. It specifies CAWRGPGAGGLGEQFF. The chain carries TRBV30 and TRBJ2-1, with 10 bases that match TRBD2. The CDR3 has 16 amino acids. Trimming at V came to 3 bases and at J to 9 bases, leaving 14 bases not matched to a gene. Germline values: CDR1 GTSNPN, CDR2 SVGIG (reference sequence).